The 9 T cell receptor beta chains given below trace back to one sample, sequenced in a study of T-cell memory formation after mild COVID-19. Each CDR3 protein gets one entry after TCRdb re-called the 5' RACE reads with MiXCR. This table holds about 600,000 distinct CDR3 sequences, less than 25% found once. Sample: PBMCs or a T cell subset sorted from them (not recorded which). The receptors stem from an adult woman who had mild COVID-19 (a few samples of this study predate the infection). Cell type and time point are not known.

In its sample, this clonotype was seen a few times. The DNA for the CDR3 is TGTGCCAGCAGTGTTACCGGGGCTGGGGCCAACGTCCTGACTTTC. It is translated as CASSVTGAGANVLTF. The chain is built from TRBV2 and TRBJ2-6; D possibly corresponds to TRBD2 (5 bases). This CDR3 spans 15 amino acids. The V end was cut by 4 bases, the J end by 2 bases, with 9 bases between. Germline CDR1 SNHLY, CDR2 FYNNEI.

This clonotype was picked up a small number of times. Written as DNA, the CDR3 is TGTGCCAGCAGGAAGACTAGCGGGGGGGCCTACAATGAGCAGTTCTTC. Amino acid sequence: CASRKTSGGAYNEQFF. This rearrangement joins TRBV12-3 or TRBV12-4 to TRBJ2-1; 14 nucleotides line up with TRBD2. Losses at the gene ends were 6 bases for V and 2 bases for J; bases not matched to a gene: 3. CDR3 length: 16 amino acids.

This clonotype was counted a few times. The genes are TRBV30 and TRBJ1-2; D is undetermined. CDR1 is GTSNPN and CDR2 is SVGIG in the germline V gene (reference sequence). The CDR3 loop spans 14 amino acids. The V end was cut by 0 bases, the J end by 6 bases, with 14 bases between. The DNA for the CDR3 is TGTGCCTGGAGTGTATTCCCCCAGCCCGATGGCTACACCTTC. It codes for CAWSVFPQPDGYTF.

This clonotype was seen only a few times. The chain combines TRBV20-1 with TRBJ2-1; 11 positions agree with TRBD2. CDR1 is DFQATT and CDR2 is SNEGSKA in the germline V gene (reference sequence). V lost 3 bases to trimming and J lost 4 bases; unmatched junction nucleotides: 5. The CDR3 extends over 15 amino acids. The CDR3 coding sequence is TGCAGTGCTAGGAGAACTAGCGGGGGATACAATGAGCAGTTCTTC. Translation: CSARRTSGGYNEQFF.

The chain uses TRBV29-1 and TRBJ1-1; 9 bases line up with TRBD1. Germline CDR1 reads SQVTM; CDR2 reads ANQGSEA. The CDR3 has 13 residues. Germline trimming cut 6 bases from V and 1 base from J; bases unmatched to any gene: 3. CDR3 sequence: CSVGTGPNTEAFF. DNA for the CDR3: TGCAGCGTGGGGACAGGGCCGAACACTGAAGCTTTCTTT.

This clonotype was observed a handful of times. The chain carries TRBV11-2 and TRBJ2-3, with a weak D call TRBD2 (5 bases). The CDR3 sequence is 16 residues long. Trimming stripped 5 bases from V and 0 bases from J, with 15 bases between. Per the germline V gene, CDR1 is SGHAT and CDR2 is FQNNGV. The CDR3 here is CASSPADGISTDTQYF. The CDR3 nucleotides are TGTGCCAGCAGCCCAGCGGATGGAATTAGCACAGATACGCAGTATTTT.

The chain has TRBV20-1 and TRBJ2-3; TRBD2 agrees at 11 bases. From germline, CDR1 is DFQATT and CDR2 SNEGSKA (reference sequence). The ends lost 0 bases at V and 2 bases at J; junction bases unmatched: 10. The CDR3 is 18 amino acids. CDR3 amino acids: CSARDTLLAGDITDTQYF. As DNA, the CDR3 is TGCAGTGCTAGAGATACCCTACTAGCGGGGGACATCACAGATACGCAGTATTTT.

This clonotype was counted between two and nine times. The chain uses TRBV24-1 and TRBJ2-1, with D tentatively TRBD1 (6 bases). Germline V gene data show CDR1 as KGHDR and CDR2 as SFDVKD. The CDR3 totals 16 residues. Deletions cut 3 bases from V and 0 bases from J, with 11 bases between. The DNA of the CDR3 is TGTGCCACCAGTGATCAGACAGGCAGCTCCTACAATGAGCAGTTCTTC. Translation: CATSDQTGSSYNEQFF.

This clonotype was detected ten times or more. The junction departs from the called germline gene at one end, perhaps through a read error. The gene calls are TRBV4-1 and TRBJ1-1; possible D gene TRBD1, 5 bases. The CDR3 length is 15 residues. Germline values: CDR1 MGHRA, CDR2 YSYEKL. The CDR3 here is CASSQEGVMKTEAFF. DNA for the CDR3: TGCGCCAGCAGCCAAGAGGGGGTAATGAAGACTGAAGCTTTCTTT.